This is a list of T cell receptor beta chains from one sample in a study of cytomegalovirus exposure and HLA in healthy donors. Assay used: immunoSEQ multiplex PCR; TCRdb lists only in-frame clones, some missing. The sample has 250,000 or so clones; approximately 91% are singletons. The sample was PBMCs. The receptors here all came from a girl aged 2 to 9 in good health and CMV-seronegative. CDR3s include the opening cysteine and the closing phenylalanine or tryptophan. Fields, in order: clone size, D gene, V gene, J gene, CDR3 protein, CDR3 DNA. The D gene is left open where the match is weak. Clone sizes are given selectively: once, few, many, or a class where the clone is expanded.

clone size: .; D gene: TRBD2; V gene: TRBV7-2; J gene: TRBJ2-3; CDR3 protein: CASSLDGTSVSDTQYF; CDR3 DNA: TGTGCCAGCAGCTTAGATGGGACTAGTGTGTCAGATACGCAGTATTTT
clone size: .; D gene: .; V gene: TRBV5-8; J gene: TRBJ2-5; CDR3 protein: CASSSQGTQYF; CDR3 DNA: TGTGCCAGCAGCTCGCAGGGGACCCAGTACTTC
clone size: once; D gene: .; V gene: TRBV28; J gene: TRBJ2-6; CDR3 protein: CASSPGDTILSGANVLTF; CDR3 DNA: TGTGCCAGCAGTCCAGGGGACACCATCCTCTCTGGGGCCAACGTCCTGACTTTC
clone size: .; D gene: TRBD1; V gene: TRBV27; J gene: TRBJ1-5; CDR3 protein: CASSRDRDGQPQHF; CDR3 DNA: TGTGCCAGCAGTCGGGACAGGGATGGTCAGCCCCAGCATTTT
clone size: .; D gene: TRBD1; V gene: TRBV27; J gene: TRBJ2-6; CDR3 protein: CAIRANRRDRVVSGANVLTF; CDR3 DNA: TGTGCCATCCGGGCCAACCGTCGGGACAGGGTTGTCTCTGGGGCCAACGTCCTGACTTTC
clone size: .; D gene: .; V gene: TRBV30; J gene: TRBJ1-1; CDR3 protein: CAWSLGRGSTGAFF; CDR3 DNA: TGTGCCTGGAGTCTGGGGCGGGGCTCTACGGGAGCTTTCTTT
clone size: .; D gene: .; V gene: TRBV16; J gene: TRBJ2-7; CDR3 protein: CASSQFSGYEQYF; CDR3 DNA: TGTGCCAGCAGCCAATTCAGCGGCTACGAGCAGTACTTC
clone size: once; D gene: TRBD2; V gene: TRBV28; J gene: TRBJ2-5; CDR3 protein: CASSTTKRGPQETQYF; CDR3 DNA: TGTGCCAGCAGCACCACTAAGCGGGGGCCCCAAGAGACCCAGTACTTC
clone size: .; D gene: .; V gene: TRBV9; J gene: TRBJ2-3; CDR3 protein: CASSRQSTDTQYF; CDR3 DNA: TGTGCCAGCAGCAGACAGAGCACAGATACGCAGTATTTT
clone size: .; D gene: .; V gene: TRBV11-2; J gene: TRBJ2-2; CDR3 protein: CASSAIDRITGELFF; CDR3 DNA: TGTGCCAGCAGCGCTATTGACAGGATTACCGGGGAGCTGTTTTTT
clone size: .; D gene: TRBD2; V gene: TRBV5-8; J gene: TRBJ2-3; CDR3 protein: CASSLGISGGLSTDTQYF; CDR3 DNA: TGTGCCAGCAGCTTAGGTATTAGCGGGGGCCTTAGCACAGATACGCAGTATTTT
clone size: .; D gene: .; V gene: TRBV5-6; J gene: TRBJ2-6; CDR3 protein: CASSRRVSGANVLTF; CDR3 DNA: TGTGCCAGCAGCCGCAGGGTGTCTGGGGCCAACGTCCTGACTTTC
clone size: .; D gene: .; V gene: TRBV5-6; J gene: TRBJ2-3; CDR3 protein: CASSTLASSTDTQYF; CDR3 DNA: TGTGCCAGCAGTACACTAGCCTCTAGCACAGATACGCAGTATTTT
clone size: .; D gene: .; V gene: TRBV4-2; J gene: TRBJ1-2; CDR3 protein: CASSQDGAGVRFGYTF; CDR3 DNA: TGTGCCAGCAGCCAAGATGGGGCAGGGGTTCGGTTTGGCTACACCTTC
clone size: .; D gene: .; V gene: TRBV28; J gene: TRBJ2-7; CDR3 protein: CASRRPLTASYEQYF; CDR3 DNA: TGTGCCAGCCGTCGTCCCTTGACAGCGTCCTACGAGCAGTACTTC
clone size: .; D gene: .; V gene: TRBV11-2; J gene: TRBJ1-3; CDR3 protein: CASSYRSTTGNTIYF; CDR3 DNA: TGTGCCAGCAGTTACAGGTCAACCACTGGAAACACCATATATTTT
clone size: .; D gene: .; V gene: TRBV13; J gene: TRBJ2-7; CDR3 protein: CASSLGLISGDFRDEQYF; CDR3 DNA: TGTGCCAGCAGCTTAGGGTTGATTAGCGGAGACTTTCGGGACGAGCAGTACTTC
clone size: .; D gene: TRBD1; V gene: TRBV5-8; J gene: TRBJ1-5; CDR3 protein: CASSFDTLGDSQPQHF; CDR3 DNA: TGTGCCAGCAGCTTCGACACCTTGGGGGACAGTCAGCCCCAGCATTTT
clone size: .; D gene: .; V gene: TRBV29-1; J gene: TRBJ1-4; CDR3 protein: CSVAVGGEKLFF; CDR3 DNA: TGCAGCGTTGCTGTAGGCGGTGAAAAACTGTTTTTT
clone size: .; D gene: TRBD1; V gene: TRBV2; J gene: TRBJ1-1; CDR3 protein: CASSPWDRAEGEAFF; CDR3 DNA: TGTGCCAGCAGTCCTTGGGACAGGGCGGAAGGTGAAGCTTTCTTT
clone size: .; D gene: .; V gene: TRBV10-1; J gene: TRBJ1-2; CDR3 protein: CASSASVNYGYTF; CDR3 DNA: TGCGCCAGCAGTGCATCAGTTAACTATGGCTACACCTTC
clone size: once; D gene: TRBD2; V gene: TRBV4-1; J gene: TRBJ2-1; CDR3 protein: CASSPSGAGEYNEQFF; CDR3 DNA: TGCGCCAGCAGTCCCTCGGGCGCGGGGGAGTACAATGAGCAGTTCTTC
clone size: .; D gene: TRBD1; V gene: TRBV9; J gene: TRBJ1-1; CDR3 protein: CASSGQGLDEAFF; CDR3 DNA: TGTGCCAGCAGCGGACAGGGGTTGGATGAAGCTTTCTTT
clone size: .; D gene: .; V gene: TRBV1; J gene: TRBJ2-7; CDR3 protein: CTSSQGQRRDEQYF; CDR3 DNA: TGCACCAGCAGCCAAGGACAGCGCAGGGACGAGCAGTACTTC
clone size: .; D gene: TRBD1; V gene: TRBV28; J gene: TRBJ2-7; CDR3 protein: CATGGQGRYEQYF; CDR3 DNA: TGTGCCACAGGGGGACAGGGACGCTACGAGCAGTACTTC
clone size: once; D gene: .; V gene: TRBV29-1; J gene: TRBJ1-2; CDR3 protein: CSGRWAESGYTF; CDR3 DNA: TGCAGCGGTAGGTGGGCCGAGTCTGGCTACACCTTC
clone size: .; D gene: .; V gene: TRBV5-5; J gene: TRBJ2-1; CDR3 protein: CASSLMGGQFF; CDR3 DNA: TGTGCCAGCAGCTTGATGGGGGGGCAGTTCTTC
clone size: .; D gene: TRBD2; V gene: TRBV6-5; J gene: TRBJ2-1; CDR3 protein: CASSSTAGGPYNEQFF; CDR3 DNA: TGTGCCAGCAGTTCCACAGCGGGAGGGCCCTACAATGAGCAGTTCTTC
clone size: .; D gene: TRBD2; V gene: TRBV6-6; J gene: TRBJ2-7; CDR3 protein: CASSYGTSGYEQYF; CDR3 DNA: TGTGCCAGCAGTTACGGGACTAGCGGCTACGAGCAGTACTTC
clone size: .; D gene: TRBD1; V gene: TRBV2; J gene: TRBJ1-5; CDR3 protein: CASMPDKNRDRNQPQHF; CDR3 DNA: TGTGCCAGCATGCCTGACAAGAACCGGGACAGGAATCAGCCCCAGCATTTT
clone size: .; D gene: TRBD1; V gene: TRBV28; J gene: TRBJ1-6; CDR3 protein: CASSLRQGDNSPLHF; CDR3 DNA: TGTGCCAGCAGTTTGAGACAGGGGGATAATTCACCCCTCCACTTT
clone size: .; D gene: TRBD1; V gene: TRBV10-1; J gene: TRBJ2-5; CDR3 protein: CASITGTEPQETQYF; CDR3 DNA: TGCGCCAGCATTACCGGGACAGAACCTCAAGAGACCCAGTACTTC
clone size: .; D gene: TRBD2; V gene: TRBV14; J gene: TRBJ2-7; CDR3 protein: CASSHVSGSLRGQYF; CDR3 DNA: TGTGCCAGCAGCCATGTAAGCGGGAGTCTACGAGGGCAGTACTTC
clone size: .; D gene: TRBD2; V gene: TRBV5-1; J gene: TRBJ2-1; CDR3 protein: CASSLDTGDLDTTGTSGAGEQFF; CDR3 DNA: TGCGCCAGCAGCTTAGACACCGGGGATCTGGACACCACCGGGACTAGCGGTGCGGGTGAGCAGTTCTTC
clone size: .; D gene: TRBD1; V gene: TRBV7-8; J gene: TRBJ1-1; CDR3 protein: CASSLGRGTGRNTEAFF; CDR3 DNA: TGTGCCAGCAGCCTCGGTCGGGGGACAGGGAGGAACACTGAAGCTTTCTTT
clone size: .; D gene: .; V gene: TRBV6-5; J gene: TRBJ1-5; CDR3 protein: CASSYEASQPQHF; CDR3 DNA: TGTGCCAGCAGTTACGAAGCCTCTCAGCCCCAGCATTTT